The sequence of this T cell receptor (beta chain) was determined in a study of T cell responses to AZD1222 COVID-19 vaccine. Clones were read by immunoSEQ multiplex PCR, and TCRdb kept only the in-frame ones, dropping some. The table shows 200,000 or so clones, with 80% to 90% occurring only once. Deletions cut 4 bases from V and 3 bases from J, with 7 bases between. Germline values: CDR1 SGHDN, CDR2 FVKESK. CDR3 length equals 13 residues. The source was peripheral blood, collected on day 0 of AZD1222 vaccination. The rearrangement joins TRBV14 to TRBJ2-1; no clear D. This sequence was found in an adult in good health. CDR3 nucleotide sequence: TGTGCCAGCAGCCTGAGCCTCTACAATGAGCAGTTCTTC. Amino acid sequence: CASSLSLYNEQFF.